The 19 T cell receptor beta chains in this list originate from one sample, sequenced in a study of beta chain features in type 1 diabetes. The whole isolated RNA underwent reverse transcription, so sequencing captured expressed TCRB transcripts. Clones were sequenced by immunoSEQ multiplex PCR, and TCRdb holds only the in-frame ones, with some missing. Of fewer than 200,000 clones in the sample, about 13% were seen once. The specimen sequenced was central memory CD4+ T cells from blood. Receptors originate from a woman aged 18-29 years in good health.

The chain links TRBV30 to TRBJ2-5; D unresolved. The length of the CDR3 is 11 residues. Germline-derived CDR1 and CDR2 are GTSNPN and SVGIG (reference sequence). Trimming removed 4 bases from V and 0 bases from J, with 3 bases in between. The CDR3 reads CAWTDQETQYF. The CDR3 DNA sequence: TGTGCCTGGACGGACCAAGAGACCCAGTACTTC. The whole variable domain, filled in from reference TRBV30 and TRBJ2-5, reads SQTIHQWPATLVQPVGSPLSLECTVEGTSNPNLYWYRQAAGRGLQLLFYSVGIGQISSEVPQNLSASRPQDRQFILSSKKLLLSDSGFYLCAWTDQETQYFGPGTRLLVL.

This clone showed up just a few times. The genes are TRBV29-1 and TRBJ2-1; D may be TRBD2 (5 bases). The CDR3 length is 13 residues. Germline-derived CDR1 and CDR2 are SQVTM and ANQGSEA. Trimming stripped 1 base from V and 8 bases from J, with 12 bases between. CDR3 loop: CSVEVPPGDEQFF. Here the CDR3 DNA reads TGCAGCGTTGAAGTACCCCCCGGGGATGAGCAGTTCTTC.

Note on this clone: Other DNA sequences from this sample encode an identical CDR3 as well. The rearrangement links TRBV28 to TRBJ2-5; D may be TRBD1 (6 bases). The V gene lost 5 bases and the J gene lost 4 bases, with 11 bases spanning the gap. In germline, CDR1 is MDHEN, CDR2 SYDVKM. CDR3 length: 13 amino acids. CDR3 nucleotides: TGTGCCAGCAGTCCCGACAGGATAGAGACCCAGTACTTC. Protein: CASSPDRIETQYF.

The chain joins TRBV2 to TRBJ2-7, with 13 bases lining up with TRBD2. The germline gives CDR1 SNHLY, CDR2 FYNNEI. The CDR3 loop spans 16 amino acids. V shed 6 bases and J 2 bases; nucleotides not matched to a gene: 7. The CDR3 region has the DNA TGTGCCAGCAGAGGACTAGCGGGAGATGGAGCCTACGAGCAGTACTTC. This translates into CASRGLAGDGAYEQYF.

The table lists this clone with a few counts. V gene TRBV27 combines with J gene TRBJ2-3, with D tentatively TRBD2 (5 bases). CDR1 and CDR2 from the germline V gene are MNHEY and SMNVEV (reference sequence). CDR3 size: 18 residues. Trimming took 5 bases from V and 1 from J, leaving 22 bases between them. The CDR3: CASSNWALPSEGTDTQYF. The CDR3 DNA reads as TGTGCCAGCAGTAACTGGGCCCTCCCGTCGGAGGGCACAGATACGCAGTATTTT.

V is TRBV7-3 and J is TRBJ2-5; 13 positions match TRBD2. Germline-derived CDR1 and CDR2 are SGHTA and FQGTGA. The CDR3 totals 17 residues. The V and J ends lost 5 bases and 4 bases, in that order; junction bases with no gene match: 10. The CDR3 loop reads CASSPGLAGVRGETQYF. The CDR3 DNA sequence: TGTGCCAGCAGCCCTGGACTAGCGGGAGTAAGAGGAGAGACCCAGTACTTC.

This chain uses TRBV11-2 with TRBJ2-1; 9 nucleotides line up with TRBD2. Trimming removed 6 bases from V and 2 bases from J; junction bases left unmatched: 5. The CDR3 is made up of 15 amino acids. Germline values: CDR1 SGHAT, CDR2 FQNNGV. The CDR3, as DNA: TGTGCCAGCAGATCTAGCGGGACGGCCTACAATGAGCAGTTCTTC. Its translation is CASRSSGTAYNEQFF.

The rearrangement joins TRBV9 to TRBJ2-7, with D perhaps TRBD1 (6 bases). This CDR3 comprises 15 residues. Trimming pared 3 bases from V and 2 bases from J, leaving 15 bases between. The germline gives CDR1 SGDLS, CDR2 YYNGEE. The CDR3 loop reads CASSGRGPYPYEQYF. In DNA, the CDR3 is TGTGCCAGCAGCGGCAGGGGTCCTTACCCCTACGAGCAGTACTTC.

A few counts support this clone. The chain is built from TRBV2 and TRBJ1-1; 9 bases align to TRBD1. The CDR3 extends over 16 amino acids. Per the germline V gene, CDR1 is SNHLY and CDR2 is FYNNEI. The junction had 7 bases not matched to a gene; V was cut back by 4 bases and J by 1 base. CDR3 region: CASSGGWTGANTEAFF. The DNA of the CDR3 is TGTGCCAGCAGTGGGGGGTGGACAGGGGCGAACACTGAAGCTTTCTTT.

Only a few counts were recorded for this clone. In nucleotides, the CDR3 is TGTGCCAGCAGTGACACTTATGAGCAGTTCTTC. Translated, it gives CASSDTYEQFF. The rearrangement joins TRBV14 to TRBJ2-1; no reliable D call. Trimming left V 6 bases short and J 8 bases short, with 8 bases between. From germline, CDR1 is SGHDN and CDR2 FVKESK. The CDR3 is made up of 11 amino acids.

In its sample, this clone was seen a few times. This chain joins TRBV18 and TRBJ2-1, with 9 bases matching TRBD1. This CDR3 has 16 amino acids. The V segment lost 3 bases and the J segment 5 bases; nucleotides outside the gene matches: 8. Looked up from germline, CDR1 is KGHSH and CDR2 is LQKENI. CDR3 sequence (DNA): TGTGCCAGCTCACCTTCGACCGGGACAGGGAACAATGAGCAGTTCTTC. Translated, it gives CASSPSTGTGNNEQFF.

The rearrangement joins TRBV30 to TRBJ1-5; the D is unclear. The CDR3 loop spans 12 amino acids. From germline, CDR1 is GTSNPN and CDR2 SVGIG (reference sequence). Trimming left V 7 bases short and J 1 base short, with 8 bases between. The CDR3 protein is CAYDSSNQPQHF. The CDR3 nucleotides are TGTGCCTACGACTCAAGCAATCAGCCCCAGCATTTT.

CDR3 sequence reads: CASSLDAGAGELFF. The CDR3 region has the DNA TGTGCCAGCAGTTTAGACGCAGGGGCCGGGGAGCTGTTTTTT. The V call is TRBV27, the J call TRBJ2-2; D might be TRBD1 (6 bases). The CDR3 is 14 amino acids. Between the trimmed V and J ends, which lost 2 bases and 6 bases, there was a span of 10 bases. Germline values: CDR1 MNHEY, CDR2 SMNVEV (reference sequence).

This rearrangement joins TRBV7-7 to TRBJ2-5; possibly TRBD1 for D (6 bases). V was pared by 5 bases and J by 3 bases, with 19 bases between. This CDR3 contains 16 residues. CDR1 SSHAT and CDR2 FNYEAQ come from the germline V gene (reference sequence). The CDR3 sequence is CASSRPDRTWEETQYF. In DNA form, the CDR3 reads TGTGCCAGCAGCCGACCCGACAGGACGTGGGAAGAGACCCAGTACTTC.

This clone was seen a handful of times. J is TRBJ2-5 and V is TRBV28; 11 nucleotides match TRBD2. Looked up from germline, CDR1 is MDHEN and CDR2 is SYDVKM. This CDR3 has 16 residues. Germline trimming cut 6 bases from V and 4 bases from J; bases unmatched to any gene: 10. This CDR3 is CASSHSGRVSGETQYF. CDR3 DNA: TGTGCCAGCAGCCATAGCGGGAGGGTGTCTGGAGAGACCCAGTACTTC.

V and J are TRBV7-2 and TRBJ2-3, with TRBD1 identical over 7 bases. Germline lookup yields CDR1 SGHTA and CDR2 FQGNSA. V lost 5 bases to trimming and J lost 3 bases; unmatched junction nucleotides: 5. The CDR3 loop spans 14 amino acids. The CDR3 loop is CASSKGARTDTQYF. CDR3 DNA sequence: TGTGCCAGCAGCAAGGGGGCACGGACAGATACGCAGTATTTT.

This clone appeared a single time. This chain uses TRBV9 with TRBJ2-5; TRBD1 matches 10 bases. Trimming cost V 3 bases and J 5 bases; bases outside gene matches: 7. Looked up from germline, CDR1 is SGDLS and CDR2 is YYNGEE. The CDR3 sequence is 15 residues long. The CDR3 DNA is TGTGCCAGCAGCGGAGACAGGGGGCTTTGGGAGACCCAGTACTTC. This gives the protein CASSGDRGLWETQYF. Combining the CDR3 with reference TRBV9 and TRBJ2-5 gives the whole variable domain DSGVTQTPKHLITATGQRVTLRCSPRSGDLSVYWYQQSLDQGLQFLIQYYNGEERAKGNILERFSAQQFPDLHSELNLSSLELGDSALYFCASSGDRGLWETQYFGPGTRLLVL.

A few counts support this clone. This sequence joins TRBV28 and TRBJ2-7, with D unclear. Trimming pared 3 bases from V and 2 bases from J, leaving 5 bases between. The CDR3 totals 12 residues. CDR1 and CDR2 (germline): MDHEN, SYDVKM. This CDR3 is CASSFGAYEQYF. The CDR3 DNA follows: TGTGCCAGCAGTTTCGGAGCCTACGAGCAGTACTTC.

V usage is TRBV6-5 and J usage is TRBJ2-7; 10 positions agree with TRBD2. Germline CDR1 reads MNHEY; CDR2 reads SVGAGI. This CDR3 has 15 residues. The V gene end was trimmed by 0 bases and the J gene end by 3 bases; junction bases not matched to a gene: 2. The CDR3 DNA follows: TGTGCCAGCAGTTACTCGTCTAGCGGGAGCTACGAGCAGTACTTC. This encodes CASSYSSSGSYEQYF.